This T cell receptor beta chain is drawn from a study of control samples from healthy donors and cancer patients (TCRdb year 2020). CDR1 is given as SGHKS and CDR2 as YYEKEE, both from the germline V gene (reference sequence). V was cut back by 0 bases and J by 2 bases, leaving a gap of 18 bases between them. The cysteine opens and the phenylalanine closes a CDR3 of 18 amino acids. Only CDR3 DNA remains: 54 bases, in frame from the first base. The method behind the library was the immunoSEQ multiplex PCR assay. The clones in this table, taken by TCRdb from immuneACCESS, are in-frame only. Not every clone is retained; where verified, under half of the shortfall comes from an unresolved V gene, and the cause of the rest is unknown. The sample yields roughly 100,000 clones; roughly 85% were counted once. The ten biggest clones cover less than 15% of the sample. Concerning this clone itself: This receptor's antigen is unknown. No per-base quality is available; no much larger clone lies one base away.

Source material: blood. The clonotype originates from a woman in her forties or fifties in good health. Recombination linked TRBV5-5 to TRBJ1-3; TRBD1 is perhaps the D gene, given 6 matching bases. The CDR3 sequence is CASSLAPSQGDPGNTIYF. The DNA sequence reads TGTGCCAGCAGCTTGGCGCCCTCACAGGGCGATCCTGGAAACACCATATATTTT.